These 21 T cell receptor beta chains were sequenced from one sample in a study of preoperative IRX-2 immunotherapy in early breast cancer (dated by TCRdb to about 2019). Libraries were prepared through the immunoSEQ multiplex PCR assay. TCRdb re-hosts the immuneACCESS table, in-frame sequences only. Its copies lack some clones; in the studies checked, an unresolved V gene accounts for under half of them, and the cause for the rest is not known. The sample has roughly 27,000 clones on record, nearly 80% of them singletons. The ten largest clones add up to 2% to 2.5% of the sample. The treatment or condition label on this specimen signifies: preoperative locoregional IRX-2 cytokine immunotherapy. Sequences were derived from lymph node tissue, sampled before IRX-2 immunotherapy. These receptors all come from a human donor with breast cancer.

This clone was seen a few times. The chain combines TRBV11-3 with TRBJ1-6, with D hard to call. The germline CDR1 and CDR2 sequences are SGHNT and YENEEA. V lost 3 bases to trimming and J lost 5 bases, with 8 bases between them. CDR3 size: 14 residues. The CDR3: CASSFQADNSPLHF. The CDR3 bases are TGTGCCAGCAGCTTTCAGGCCGATAATTCACCCCTCCACTTT.

J is TRBJ1-4 and V is TRBV7-2; possibly TRBD1 for D (5 bases). Germline V gene lookup returns CDR1 SGHTA and CDR2 FQGNSA. This CDR3 contains 13 residues. V lost 5 bases and J 3 bases, leaving 7 bases between the germline ends. DNA for the CDR3: TGTGCCAGCAGCCGGGGACCTAATGAAAAACTGTTTTTT. The encoded protein is CASSRGPNEKLFF.

V gene TRBV11-3 combines with J gene TRBJ1-5; possible D gene TRBD1, 6 bases. Trimming removed 3 bases at V and 7 bases at J, with 19 bases between. Germline CDR1 SGHNT, CDR2 YENEEA. CDR3 length: 16 amino acids. CDR3 sequence reads: CASSLEEGGSGQPQHF. CDR3 nucleotide sequence: TGTGCCAGCAGCTTGGAAGAAGGGGGATCTGGGCAGCCCCAGCATTTT.

This chain joins TRBV19 and TRBJ2-2, with 8 bases identical to TRBD1. This CDR3 is built from 16 residues. Germline V CDR1 and CDR2: LNHDA, SQIVND (reference sequence). V lost 5 bases and J lost 4; bases outside the gene matches: 9. CDR3 loop: CASSPLRQGSTGELFF. The DNA for the CDR3 is TGTGCCAGTAGTCCTCTACGACAGGGGAGCACCGGGGAGCTGTTTTTT. Full variable domain (rest looked up from reference TRBV19 and TRBJ2-2): DGGITQSPKYLFRKEGQNVTLSCEQNLNHDAMYWYRQDPGQGLRLIYYSQIVNDFQKGDIAEGYSVSREKKESFPLTVTSAQKNPTAFYLCASSPLRQGSTGELFFGEGSRLTVL.

This chain's CDR3 is CASSYSFLTSSNSPLHF. The CDR3 nucleotides are TGTGCCAGCAGTTACTCCTTTTTGACCAGTTCAAATTCACCCCTCCACTTT. V is TRBV6-8 and J is TRBJ1-6; D uncertain. Trimming stripped 0 bases from V and 7 bases from J, with 16 bases between. The CDR3 extends over 17 amino acids. Germline V gives CDR1 MNHGY, CDR2 SAAAGT.

CDR3 sequence (DNA): TGCGCCAGCAGGGCACAGGGGACCGGATATGGCTACACCTTC. This gives the protein CASRAQGTGYGYTF. The gene calls are TRBV1 and TRBJ1-2; the D segment call TRBD1 is taken from the table without a DNA check. TRBV1 constitutes a pseudogene. CDR3 size: 14 residues.

This clone has a handful of counts. The rearrangement links TRBV6-8 to TRBJ1-4, with D unclear. The germline CDR1 and CDR2 sequences are MNHGY and SAAAGT. This CDR3 contains 14 residues. V was cut by 8 bases and J by 0 bases, with 10 bases left in between. Here the CDR3 reads CASGPSATNEKLFF. CDR3 coding DNA: TGTGCCAGCGGGCCTTCTGCAACTAATGAAAAACTGTTTTTT.

The chain links TRBV6-8 to TRBJ1-2, with D perhaps TRBD1 (6 bases). The CDR3 loop spans 14 amino acids. Germline V gene lookup returns CDR1 MNHGY and CDR2 SAAAGT. Trimming removed 8 bases at V and 7 bases at J, with 20 bases between. The CDR3 DNA follows: TGTGCCAGCGTCAGGGGCCCACAGAGTGGTGGCTACACCTTC. It yields the protein CASVRGPQSGGYTF.

This clone was seen only a few times. This sequence joins TRBV11-3 and TRBJ1-1, with D maybe TRBD1 (5 bases). Germline V CDR1 and CDR2: SGHNT, YENEEA. This CDR3 comprises 15 residues. V lost 7 bases, J lost 6 bases, and 21 bases lay in between. The CDR3 DNA reads TGTGCCAGCACCTCTGAACGAAGGGGAAGCGCTGAAGCTTTCTTT. Its protein product is CASTSERRGSAEAFF.

This chain uses TRBV4-1 with TRBJ1-2; D perhaps matches TRBD1 (6 bases). The CDR3 contains 17 residues. Germline V gene sequence: CDR1 MGHRA, CDR2 YSYEKL. Trimming took 0 bases from V and 6 from J, leaving 20 bases between them. The DNA for the CDR3 is TGCGCCAGCAGCCAAGAACTAAAAACAGGGACATCTCATGGCTACACCTTC. Protein: CASSQELKTGTSHGYTF.

The chain links TRBV7-4 to TRBJ1-1; D remains ambiguous. The CDR3 loop spans 13 amino acids. The ends were cut back, 5 bases at V and 5 bases at J, with 12 bases in the middle. Germline loops: CDR1 SGHVT, CDR2 SQSDAQ. CDR3 sequence reads: CASSPLGRTEAFF. The CDR3 DNA sequence: TGTGCCAGCAGCCCGCTGGGCAGGACTGAAGCTTTCTTT.

The chain couples TRBV30 to TRBJ1-4, with TRBD1 matching 7 bases. The ends lost 5 bases at V and 8 bases at J; junction bases unmatched: 8. Germline CDR1 is GTSNPN and CDR2 is SVGIG (reference sequence). The CDR3 is 13 amino acids. The CDR3, as DNA: TGTGCCTGGGCAGGGGGGATAGGGGAAAAACTGTTTTTT. It translates to CAWAGGIGEKLFF.

This clone was observed once. The V gene is TRBV30, the J gene TRBJ2-3; D uncertain. The CDR3 extends over 11 amino acids. The germline gives CDR1 GTSNPN, CDR2 SVGIG (reference sequence). Deletions cut 4 bases from V and 2 bases from J, with 4 bases between. The CDR3 sequence: CAWTITDTQYF. The CDR3 coding sequence is TGTGCCTGGACTATCACAGATACGCAGTATTTT.

The chain carries TRBV12-5 and TRBJ1-1; D is unresolved. The V end lost 7 bases, the J end lost 0 bases, and 9 bases lay between the germline ends. This CDR3 is built from 13 residues. CDR1 and CDR2 (germline): LGHNT, FRNRAP. CDR3: CASALDLNTEAFF. In DNA form, the CDR3 reads TGTGCTAGTGCCTTAGACCTGAACACTGAAGCTTTCTTT.

The chain couples TRBV30 to TRBJ2-1, with TRBD1 identical over 9 bases. CDR3 length: 14 amino acids. The germline gives CDR1 GTSNPN, CDR2 SVGIG (reference sequence). The junction had 7 bases not matched to a gene; V was cut back by 3 bases and J by 7 bases. The chain's CDR3 is CAWSGTGSGNEQFF. Here the CDR3 DNA reads TGTGCCTGGAGCGGGACAGGGTCCGGGAATGAGCAGTTCTTC.

The chain employs TRBV28 and TRBJ1-2; 9 positions match TRBD1. Trimming removed 5 bases from V and 7 bases from J; junction bases left unmatched: 8. The length of the CDR3 is 14 residues. Germline CDR1 is MDHEN and CDR2 is SYDVKM. The CDR3 protein is CASSPNRGRSGYTF. CDR3 nucleotides: TGTGCCAGCAGTCCTAACAGGGGGCGGAGTGGCTACACCTTC.

This chain connects TRBV11-3 to TRBJ1-4; D is ambiguous. The CDR3 extends over 16 amino acids. V was cut by 5 bases and J by 7 bases, with 20 bases left in between. Germline V gene lookup returns CDR1 SGHNT and CDR2 YENEEA. Here the CDR3 reads CASSPSDGNLGEKLFF. The CDR3 DNA sequence: TGTGCCAGCAGCCCCTCTGACGGGAACTTGGGTGAAAAACTGTTTTTT.

The V and J genes are TRBV28 and TRBJ1-2, with TRBD1 as a possible D gene (6 bases). The CDR3 has 12 residues. V lost 7 bases, J lost 8 bases, and 14 bases lay in between. Germline values: CDR1 MDHEN, CDR2 SYDVKM. The CDR3 loop is CASNTPDRGYTF. The CDR3 nucleotides read TGTGCCAGCAACACCCCCGACAGGGGCTACACCTTC.

V is TRBV6-8 and J is TRBJ2-7, with TRBD1 matching 9 bases. Losses at the gene ends were 6 bases for V and 6 bases for J; bases not matched to a gene: 12. Looked up from germline, CDR1 is MNHGY and CDR2 is SAAAGT. The CDR3 sequence is 15 residues long. In nucleotides, the CDR3 is TGTGCCAGCAGCCCGTCCGGGACAGGGTTGGGCGAGCAGTACTTC. It codes for CASSPSGTGLGEQYF.

V gene TRBV23-1 combines with J gene TRBJ1-1; perhaps TRBD1 as D (5 bases). TRBV23-1 is labeled an ORF, and its function is uncertain. This CDR3 is built from 13 residues. Trimming removed 6 bases at V and 6 bases at J, with 14 bases between. CDR3 nucleotide sequence: TGCGCCAGCAGCATTCAGGGTTGGGCTGAAGCTTTCTTT. Amino acids: CASSIQGWAEAFF.

This chain links TRBV5-1 with TRBJ1-2; 10 bases line up with TRBD1. V lost 3 bases and J lost 2; bases outside the gene matches: 4. CDR1 is SGHRS, CDR2 YFSETQ, per germline. The CDR3 extends over 15 amino acids. CDR3 residues: CASSSTGGLNYGYTF. The CDR3 bases are TGCGCCAGCAGCTCGACAGGGGGCTTGAACTATGGCTACACCTTC.